These 18 T cell receptor beta chains originate from one sample sequenced in a study of blood T cell repertoires in COVID-19. Using immunoSEQ multiplex PCR, the repertoire was profiled, and TCRdb retains in-frame clones only, with some absent. The table shows about 280,000 clones, with about nine tenths occurring only once. The specimen sequenced was peripheral blood. The receptors were sampled from a woman under 40 with COVID-19, enrolled during active disease.

This chain joins TRBV20-1 and TRBJ2-3; D gene unclear. The CDR3 contains 14 residues. With 3 bases removed from V and 3 bases from J, the gap between germline ends came to 13 bases. The germline V gene has CDR1 DFQATT and CDR2 SNEGSKA (reference sequence). CDR3 region: CSASPGGFTDTQYF. CDR3 nucleotide sequence: TGCAGTGCTAGTCCTGGCGGTTTTACAGATACGCAGTATTTT.

The chain carries TRBV27 and TRBJ1-5; 7 bases line up with TRBD1. J lost 9 bases, V lost 7 bases, and 12 bases had no gene match. This CDR3 spans 14 amino acids. The germline gives CDR1 MNHEY, CDR2 SMNVEV (reference sequence). CDR3 sequence reads: CASKPLTGTWPQHF. The CDR3 DNA reads as TGTGCCAGCAAACCTCTGACAGGGACTTGGCCCCAGCATTTT.

The chain combines TRBV5-5 with TRBJ2-1; 9 bases match TRBD2. The CDR3 runs to 15 residues. The V and J ends lost 1 base and 4 bases, in that order; junction bases with no gene match: 3. Looked up from germline, CDR1 is SGHKS and CDR2 is YYEKEE (reference sequence). The CDR3 nucleotides read TGTGCCAGCAGCTTGTGGCGGGAGGGTTACAATGAGCAGTTCTTC. Translated: CASSLWREGYNEQFF. Using reference TRBV5-5 and TRBJ2-1 for the parts outside the CDR3, the full variable domain is DAGVTQSPTHLIKTRGQQVTLRCSPISGHKSVSWYQQVLGQGPQFIFQYYEKEERGRGNFPDRFSARQFPNYSSELNVNALLLGDSALYLCASSLWREGYNEQFFGPGTRLTVL.

The genes are TRBV7-3 and TRBJ1-6, with D tentatively TRBD1 (6 bases). Trimming stripped 1 base from V and 10 bases from J, with 14 bases between. The CDR3 extends over 15 amino acids. The V gene's germline CDR1 is SGHTA and CDR2 FQGTGA. As DNA, the CDR3 is TGTGCCAGCAGCTTAATGGCCAGGGGAGGGTCACCCCTCCACTTT. It codes for CASSLMARGGSPLHF.

V is TRBV7-2 and J is TRBJ2-7, with 8 nucleotides matching TRBD1. J lost 3 bases, V lost 5 bases, and 9 bases had no gene match. Germline V lookup: CDR1 SGHTA, CDR2 FQGNSA. CDR3 size: 15 residues. Here the CDR3 DNA reads TGTGCCAGCAGCCCCGACAGGGGCGTCAGCTACGAGCAGTACTTC. This translates into CASSPDRGVSYEQYF.

V usage is TRBV5-1 and J usage is TRBJ1-4, with 7 positions matching TRBD1. The germline V gene encodes CDR1 SGHRS and CDR2 YFSETQ. V was pared by 0 bases and J by 4 bases, with 6 bases of the junction left unmatched. This CDR3 spans 16 amino acids. The CDR3 DNA sequence: TGCGCCAGCAGCTTGGGGGAACAGGGGATTAATGAAAAACTGTTTTTT. Its protein product is CASSLGEQGINEKLFF.

The chain links TRBV24-1 to TRBJ2-1, with D hard to call. Trimming stripped 3 bases from V and 7 bases from J, with 18 bases between. The CDR3 consists of 16 residues. Germline V lookup: CDR1 KGHDR, CDR2 SFDVKD. The CDR3 here is CATSDVRGSRMNEQFF. The CDR3 DNA follows: TGTGCCACCAGTGATGTCCGAGGTTCGCGCATGAATGAGCAGTTCTTC.

The chain recombines TRBV6-2 or TRBV6-3 with TRBJ2-7; 15 positions match TRBD2. From germline, CDR1 is MNHEY and CDR2 SVGEGT. The CDR3 contains 18 residues. Trimming removed 0 bases from V and 0 bases from J; junction bases left unmatched: 3. CDR3 DNA: TGTGCCAGCAGTTACTCGAGGACTAGCGGGAGGGCCTCCTACGAGCAGTACTTC. This translates into CASSYSRTSGRASYEQYF.

The V gene is TRBV24-1, the J gene TRBJ1-2; no reliable D call. The V and J ends lost 5 bases and 4 bases respectively, with 10 bases between them. This CDR3 contains 13 residues. Germline CDR1 KGHDR, CDR2 SFDVKD. The CDR3: CATSGRESYGYTF. The DNA for the CDR3 is TGTGCCACCAGTGGACGGGAGAGCTATGGCTACACCTTC.

The rearrangement uses TRBV4-1 and TRBJ1-3; TRBD1 might be the D (6 bases). Deletions cut 1 base from V and 3 bases from J, with 16 bases between. The CDR3 length is 17 residues. Per the germline V gene, CDR1 is MGHRA and CDR2 is YSYEKL. The CDR3 DNA reads as TGCGCCAGCAGCCAAGTACCCCCGGGGACAATTGGAAACACCATATATTTT. It yields the protein CASSQVPPGTIGNTIYF.

The V call is TRBV5-1, the J call TRBJ1-3; 9 positions match TRBD1. This CDR3 comprises 17 residues. The V gene's germline CDR1 is SGHRS and CDR2 YFSETQ. V gave up 0 bases and J gave up 0 bases; unmatched junction bases: 4. In DNA form, the CDR3 reads TGCGCCAGCAGCTTGGCCGGGACAGGGTACTCTGGAAACACCATATATTTT. It encodes CASSLAGTGYSGNTIYF.

This clone was detected once. The sample carries other DNA sequences with the same CDR3. The V gene is TRBV3-1 (or the pseudogene TRBV3-2), the J gene TRBJ1-1, with D perhaps matching TRBD1 (6 bases). The V gene's germline CDR1 is LGHDT and CDR2 YNNKEL (reference sequence). The V gene lost 0 bases and the J gene lost 4 bases, with 6 bases spanning the gap. The CDR3 contains 13 residues. The CDR3 DNA follows: TGTGCCAGCAGCCAAGACAGGGGCACTGAAGCTTTCTTT. Protein sequence: CASSQDRGTEAFF.

This chain links TRBV5-1 with TRBJ1-6; D is uncertain. V was cut by 0 bases and J by 9 bases, with 10 bases left in between. There are 14 residues in the CDR3. Per germline, CDR1 SGHRS and CDR2 YFSETQ. In DNA form, the CDR3 reads TGCGCCAGCAGCTTGGAGGCGGGGTCTTCACCCCTCCACTTT. Encoded protein: CASSLEAGSSPLHF.

The J gene is TRBJ2-7, the V gene TRBV6-5, with TRBD1 as a possible D gene (5 bases). V lost 4 bases to trimming and J lost 3 bases, with 13 bases between them. Germline V gene lookup returns CDR1 MNHEY and CDR2 SVGAGI. CDR3 size: 14 residues. In DNA, the CDR3 is TGTGCCAGCAGTTTAGCCTTTGACAGCTACGAGCAGTACTTC. Translation gives CASSLAFDSYEQYF.

This rearrangement joins TRBV10-3 to TRBJ1-2, with 11 nucleotides matching TRBD1. Germline CDR1 is ENHRY and CDR2 is SYGVKD. The CDR3 totals 18 residues. Losses at the gene ends were 7 bases for V and 4 bases for J; bases not matched to a gene: 17. In DNA, the CDR3 is TGTGCCATCAACCCCGACCCCGGGACAGGGGGTGAAGGCTATGGCTACACCTTC. Translated, it gives CAINPDPGTGGEGYGYTF.

The rearrangement joins TRBV27 to TRBJ2-7; 14 positions match TRBD2. Trimming cost V 5 bases and J 3 bases; bases outside gene matches: 3. The CDR3 contains 15 residues. The germline V gene has CDR1 MNHEY and CDR2 SMNVEV (reference sequence). CDR3 amino acids: CASSLGTSGSYEQYF. CDR3 in DNA: TGTGCCAGCAGTCTCGGGACTAGCGGGAGCTACGAGCAGTACTTC.

The rearrangement uses TRBV7-2 and TRBJ2-1, with a possible D match to TRBD1 (6 bases). The CDR3 consists of 15 residues. Germline V gene lookup returns CDR1 SGHTA and CDR2 FQGNSA. V lost 1 base, J lost 7 bases, and 14 bases lay in between. The CDR3 is CASSLVGGSRNEQFF. The CDR3 nucleotides read TGTGCCAGCAGCTTAGTTGGGGGCTCAAGGAATGAGCAGTTCTTC.

The CDR3 region is CASSPSGRGTGELFF. CDR3 nucleotides: TGTGCCAGCAGCCCTAGCGGGAGAGGGACCGGGGAGCTGTTTTTT. This rearrangement joins TRBV6-6 to TRBJ2-2, with 10 bases that match TRBD2. Germline V lookup: CDR1 MNHNY, CDR2 SVGAGI (reference sequence). After removal of 6 bases from V and 5 bases from J, the junction contained 6 bases not matched to a gene. The CDR3 sequence is 15 residues long.